This T cell receptor beta chain emerged from a study of human T cells and chemical hapten exposure (dated by TCRdb to about 2021). Background on the whole study: For sensitization, 2% DPC in acetone was applied to a roughly 2 cm by roughly 2 cm area of upper inner arm skin. Blood was sampled from patients pre-sensitization (week 0) and at 2, 6 and about 24 weeks after DPC sensitization. Patch testing on the upper back used Finn chambers containing 0.01% DPC, with scoring done after 6 days according to International Contact Dermatitis Research Group standards. Throughout the approximately 25-week study period, patients were also given weekly therapeutic DPC doses on the scalp. Libraries were combined into a pool for sequencing, and differences in TCR yield between samples came mainly from small differences in library volumes within the pool. Blood for TCR sequencing was provided by twenty-nine alopecia patients at one to four time points (pre-sensitization, 2, 6 and 24 weeks). The patient cohort, mostly female, included alopecia areata with under or over 50% scalp involvement, alopecia totalis and alopecia universalis. This study followed changes in the peripheral blood TCR repertoire in vivo during primary and secondary sensitization of alopecia patients to the hapten diphenylcyclopropenone (DPC).

From cysteine to phenylalanine, the CDR3 is 16 amino acids long. The sequence is cut down to CDR3 DNA, 48 bases in frame from base 1. For CDR1 and CDR2, the germline V gene lists ENHRY and SYGVKD. Between the V and J ends, shortened by 6 bases and 1 base respectively, the junction contains 15 bases. The library came from RACE. These reads were obtained on a NextSeq 500. Library preparation attached unique molecular identifiers to individual cDNA molecules for quantitative, reproducible TCR counting. Each blood RNA sample was used to sequence both TCR alpha and TCR beta chains. In the original analysis: A median of roughly 98,000 TCRs per sample was observed, with a range of 23,224 to 690,600. The Decombinator software suite was used to annotate the V, J and CDR3 of the TCR reads. Every sample was subsampled to the same number of TCRs (28,000) for the PS versus PT1 abundance plots. TCRs were defined as expanded if absent before sensitization and observed at least eight times at the 2-week time point. TCRdb reanalyzed the raw reads on its own, using fastp at Q25 for trimming and MiXCR for clone calling, and kept in-frame beta chains. Every entry covers one CDR3 protein and lists the most common genes and DNA from its rows. The V and J calls and clone size come from TCRdb's table, not from the authors' own analysis. The table for this sample lists tens of thousands of distinct CDR3 sequences; about 9% of them were counted only once. The top ten clonotypes cover around 3.3% of the sample.

This clonotype has ten or more counts. The antigen this receptor binds is unknown. The record has no base qualities; no much larger clone is one base away. Interpreted using the paper, the time point label stands for: patch test 2, 6 weeks after DPC sensitization. The treatment or condition tag for this specimen amounts to: therapeutic diphenylcyclopropenone sensitization with weekly scalp DPC. At every patch-test visit, the blood draw took place before the patch test was put on. Patients were eligible if aged 18 to 70, diagnosed with alopecia and judged suitable for DPC therapy, and pregnant patients were excluded. Total RNA was extracted from unfractionated whole blood collected in Tempus Blood RNA tubes. Findings and caveats that apply to the study as a whole: Because all patients had alopecia, a presumed autoimmune disease, the immune response of the patients might differ from that of healthy individuals. Significantly more large CDR3 similarity clusters were formed by expanded TCRs than by pre-sensitization or healthy control sets, consistent with antigen-driven responses. The number of TCRs above 1 in 1000 frequency did not change with DPC sensitization; there was no evidence of global repertoire structure alterations. After repeated subsampling, the strength of the expansion versus patch-test correlation and the threshold at which it became significant changed. A positive correlation was found between the number of PT1 expanded TCRs and patch test score, with significance reached at thresholds 8, 16 and 32 but not 4.

The chain is assembled from TRBV10-3 and TRBJ1-4, with no confidently assigned D gene. The TCR was taken from a woman in her fifties or sixties with alopecia areata. Some clones in this sample may be carry-over from other donors' samples. Sequencing was performed on whole blood, taken in connection with sensitization to the hapten diphenylcyclopropenone (DPC). The CDR3 region has the sequence CAISLNPRGTNEKLFF. The nucleotide sequence reads TGTGCCATCAGCCTCAACCCCCGAGGAACTAATGAAAAACTGTTTTTT.